This T cell receptor beta chain was observed in a study of Ad26.COV2.S vaccination and SARS-CoV-2 variants. Only in-frame clones appear in the TCRdb table, and some are missing; sequencing was by immunoSEQ multiplex PCR. The sample shows about 410,000 clones, 92% of them seen only once. Treatment defined: 15 to 20 received Ad26.COV2.S at low or high dose, single or two shots; several received placebo; per-sample allocation not given. Collection of samples fell on day 63 after the first vaccine or placebo injection. Germline values: CDR1 SQVTM, CDR2 ANQGSEA. The V and J ends lost 3 bases and 3 bases respectively, with 9 bases between them. This CDR3 contains 13 residues.

The source of this sequence is a person between 18 and 59 years old who received the Ad26.COV2.S COVID-19 vaccine or a placebo. The sequences come from peripheral blood, collected in a trial of Ad26.COV2.S vaccine versus placebo. The chain combines TRBV29-1 with TRBJ2-4; D remains ambiguous. The CDR3 coding sequence is TGCAGCGTTGAGGGTAGTGGCAAAAACATTCAGTACTTC. This codes for CSVEGSGKNIQYF.